This TCR beta chain was obtained from a study of tumor-infiltrating lymphocytes in primary liver carcinoma. Study-wide results and caveats: Top-250-clone fractions were significantly higher in tumors than in blood (p = 0.039).

Remarks on this clonotype: The antigen remains unidentified.

A constant-region primer primed TCR beta cDNA synthesis from roughly 520 ng of total RNA. Sequencing libraries for TCR beta derived from three nested multiplex PCR rounds that used slightly modified ARM-PCR. A C-beta reverse primer was combined with TRBV1-TRBV30 forward primers in the first two PCR rounds, and each round had 10 cycles. TCRdb re-called the multiplex PCR reads through MiXCR, storing one row per CDR3 protein. This repertoire shows 65,000 to 90,000 distinct CDR3 sequences, more than 65% found once; its top ten account for roughly 21%. V gave up 6 bases and J gave up 6 bases, with 18 bases separating them. This CDR3 has 14 amino acids. Each 20-30 mg portion of unsorted bulk tissue served as the source for co-extraction of RNA and DNA.

V gene TRBV12-3 or TRBV12-4 combines with J gene TRBJ2-7; TRBD2 might be the D (5 bases). The clonotype comes from a man aged 40-50 years with primary liver carcinoma and hepatitis B virus infection. The sequencing sample was made of liver tumor tissue from sampling region 1. Specified subset: tumor region T1, superior pole. DNA of the CDR3: TGTGCCAGCAGGACGGGAATCACCACCGGCGAGCAGTACTTC. As protein: CASRTGITTGEQYF.